The 25 T cell receptor beta chains given below trace back to one sample, sequenced in a study of post-analysis software for immune sequencing data. Study outcomes and limitations: Controls had lower frequencies than patients of a handful of TRBV segments, which included TRBV5-6, TRBV5-1 and TRBV20-1.

Prepared libraries of TCR beta cDNA carried unique molecular identifiers. TCRdb processed the PCR reads anew with MiXCR; each CDR3 protein has one entry. Among about 570,000 distinct CDR3 sequences, about a third were seen once, and the ten largest hold 5% to 6%. Antigens for these TCRs are unknown. The sample was blood. The receptors derive from a girl aged 2 to 17 with multiple sclerosis.

Only a few counts were recorded for this clonotype. V usage is TRBV5-1 and J usage is TRBJ1-5; perhaps TRBD1 as D (6 bases). This CDR3 comprises 15 residues. Germline CDR1 reads SGHRS; CDR2 reads YFSETQ. V lost 0 bases and J lost 4, with 11 bases in between. The CDR3 bases are TGCGCCAGCAGCTTGGGGCAGGGGTGGAATCAGCCCCAGCATTTT. Translation: CASSLGQGWNQPQHF. Full variable domain (remainder filled in from reference TRBV5-1 and TRBJ1-5): KAGVTQTPRYLIKTRGQQVTLSCSPISGHRSVSWYQQTPGQGLQFLFEYFSETQRNKGNFPGRFSGRQFSNSRSEMNVSTLELGDSALYLCASSLGQGWNQPQHFGDGTRLSIL.

This chain uses TRBV12-5 with TRBJ2-7; the D is unclear. Between the trimmed V and J ends, which lost 6 bases and 7 bases, there was a span of 19 bases. The CDR3 is 14 residues long. Germline V gene data show CDR1 as LGHNT and CDR2 as FRNRAP. The CDR3 spells CASGFGREINEQYF. CDR3 DNA sequence: TGTGCTAGTGGCTTCGGTAGGGAAATCAATGAGCAGTACTTC.

The V gene is TRBV5-6, the J gene TRBJ1-4; 9 bases map to TRBD1. This CDR3 region has 15 residues. J lost 7 bases, V lost 0 bases, and 4 bases had no gene match. Germline V lookup: CDR1 SGHDT, CDR2 YYEEEE. CDR3 sequence reads: CASSLVPGQGEKLFF. CDR3 nucleotides: TGTGCCAGCAGCTTGGTTCCGGGACAGGGTGAAAAACTGTTTTTT.

V gene TRBV2 combines with J gene TRBJ1-1; tentatively, D is TRBD1 (5 bases). CDR1 and CDR2 (germline): SNHLY, FYNNEI. V dropped 0 bases and J dropped 10 bases, with 18 bases sitting between them. This CDR3 has 15 amino acids. CDR3 amino acids: CASSEARSGGSGAFF. CDR3 coding DNA: TGTGCCAGCAGTGAAGCGCGGAGTGGGGGTTCGGGAGCTTTCTTT.

Details on this clonotype: Compared with germline, one end of the junction differs, possibly owing to a read error. The rearrangement joins TRBV7-2 to TRBJ2-3, with 12 bases aligning to TRBD2. This CDR3 has 17 residues. Germline CDR1 is SGHTA and CDR2 is FQGNSA. As DNA, the CDR3 is TGTGCCTGCAGTCTACTAGCGGGGGGCAGATACACAGATACGCAGTATTTT. It is translated as CACSLLAGGRYTDTQYF.

This clonotype was seen more than once but under ten times. The chain combines TRBV12-3 or TRBV12-4 with TRBJ1-6, with 9 positions matching TRBD1. The ends lost 3 bases at V and 10 bases at J; junction bases unmatched: 13. CDR3 length equals 17 residues. Written as DNA, the CDR3 is TGTGCCAGCAGTTTTCCCCCCACAGGGGGCGTGGGATCACCCCTCCACTTT. Translated: CASSFPPTGGVGSPLHF.

On this clonotype itself: Mismatch with germline at one junction end may stem from a read error. The chain is built from TRBV20-1 and TRBJ1-4, with 7 bases that match TRBD1. Germline V gene sequence: CDR1 DFQATT, CDR2 SNEGSKA (reference sequence). The CDR3 loop spans 15 amino acids. CDR3 in DNA: TGCGGTGCTGGACAGGCGGGTTCGGCGAATGGAAAACTGTTTTTT. Protein sequence: CGAGQAGSANGKLFF.

The genes are TRBV6-6 and TRBJ2-5; D might be TRBD1 (5 bases). V shed 4 bases and J shed 5 bases, with 14 bases lying between them. The CDR3 totals 14 residues. Germline V gives CDR1 MNHNY, CDR2 SVGAGI (reference sequence). For the CDR3, the DNA is TGTGCCAGCAGTTCGGTTAGGGGATATGAGACCCAGTACTTC. It translates to CASSSVRGYETQYF.

With respect to this clonotype: A much larger clone is a single base away; this may be a read error. The CDR3 coding sequence is TGTGCCAGCAGTCTTCAGGGGAATGTGGGAGATACGCAGTATTTT. Translated, it gives CASSLQGNVGDTQYF. The chain has TRBV12-3 or TRBV12-4 and TRBJ2-3; D possibly corresponds to TRBD1 (6 bases). The CDR3 runs to 15 residues. The V end lost 5 bases, the J end lost 5 bases, and 17 bases lay between the germline ends.

The chain employs TRBV7-8 and TRBJ2-3, with 11 bases identical to TRBD1. Looked up from germline, CDR1 is SGHVS and CDR2 is FQNEAQ. V trimming: 5 bases; J trimming: 5 bases; junction bases outside the gene matches: 6. The CDR3 is 15 amino acids. CDR3 in amino acids: CASSQDRGLGDTQYF. As DNA, the CDR3 is TGTGCCAGCAGCCAGGACAGGGGGCTGGGAGATACGCAGTATTTT.

V usage is TRBV5-1 and J usage is TRBJ2-2; either TRBD1 or TRBD2 may supply D (6 bases each). Germline V CDR1 and CDR2: SGHRS, YFSETQ. CDR3 length equals 14 residues. V was clipped by 5 bases and J by 7 bases, with 15 bases between them. CDR3 sequence reads: CASRPYREVGELFF. The CDR3, as DNA: TGCGCCAGCAGACCCTACAGGGAGGTCGGGGAGCTGTTTTTT.

This clonotype occurred many times. The chain has TRBV7-9 and TRBJ1-4; the D is unclear. V lost 5 bases to trimming and J lost 3 bases, with 13 bases between them. Germline V gene sequence: CDR1 SEHNR, CDR2 FQNEAQ (reference sequence). The CDR3 totals 15 residues. The DNA for the CDR3 is TGTGCCAGCAGCACCATGGGAGGGCCTAATGAAAAACTGTTTTTT. Translation gives CASSTMGGPNEKLFF. The entire variable domain, with the rest obtained from reference TRBV7-9 and TRBJ1-4, is as follows: DTGVSQNPRHKITKRGQNVTFRCDPISEHNRLYWYRQTLGQGPEFLTYFQNEAQLEKSRLLSDRFSAERPKGSFSTLEIQRTEQGDSAMYLCASSTMGGPNEKLFFGSGTQLSVL.

This clonotype has only a few counts. This sequence joins TRBV3-1 and TRBJ2-7; 7 nucleotides align to TRBD1. Trimming removed 4 bases from V and 5 bases from J; junction bases left unmatched: 11. Germline CDR1 is LGHDT and CDR2 is YNNKEL (reference sequence). The CDR3 has 15 amino acids. The CDR3 nucleotides read TGTGCCAGCAGCCTCCAGGCAGGGGGTCAGGACGAGCAGTACTTC. Translated: CASSLQAGGQDEQYF.

The gene calls are TRBV4-1 and TRBJ2-5, with TRBD2 matching over 12 bases. The CDR3 is 16 amino acids. The V segment lost 2 bases and the J segment 11 bases; nucleotides outside the gene matches: 12. Germline V gene lookup returns CDR1 MGHRA and CDR2 YSYEKL. In DNA form, the CDR3 reads TGCGCCAGCAGCCAACCGACTAGCGGGGGACACAATGAGCAGTACTTC. Translating gives CASSQPTSGGHNEQYF.

A few counts support this clonotype. V and J are TRBV6-5 and TRBJ1-5; TRBD1 might be the D (5 bases). Germline CDR1 is MNHEY and CDR2 is SVGAGI. V lost 6 bases to trimming and J lost 7 bases, with 13 bases between them. The CDR3 has 13 amino acids. CDR3 in amino acids: CASSRGRDQPQHF. CDR3 bases: TGTGCCAGCAGCCGGGGCAGGGACCAGCCCCAGCATTTT.

Points on this clonotype: One junction end does not reproduce the germline sequence, and a read error may be involved. V and J are TRBV7-6 and TRBJ2-7; D assignment may be TRBD1 or TRBD2 (7 bases each). Germline CDR1 reads SGHVS; CDR2 reads FNYEAQ. This CDR3 contains 16 residues. CDR3 in DNA: TGTGCCAGCAACTTAGGGACGGGGGGACAGTGGAGAACCCAGTACTTC. Amino acid sequence: CASNLGTGGQWRTQYF.

The chain joins TRBV20-1 to TRBJ2-3; tentative D call: TRBD1 (6 bases). CDR1 and CDR2 (germline): DFQATT, SNEGSKA (reference sequence). This CDR3 has 12 amino acids. Trimming removed 3 bases from V and 7 bases from J, with 11 bases in between. The CDR3 coding sequence is TGCAGTGCTAGGTCAGGGGTAAATACGCAGTATTTT. Translating gives CSARSGVNTQYF.

A few counts support this clonotype. CDR3 sequence: CASSGRDRGLFEQYF. CDR3 DNA sequence: TGTGCCAGCAGCGGCCGGGACAGGGGGCTATTCGAGCAGTACTTC. The chain couples TRBV3-1 to TRBJ2-7; 12 bases agree with TRBD1. The V gene's germline CDR1 is LGHDT and CDR2 YNNKEL (reference sequence). The CDR3 totals 15 residues. With V trimmed by 5 bases and J by 6 bases, 8 bases remained unmatched.

In its sample, this clonotype was seen many times. CDR3 loop: CASSPGRGQTTIQETQYF. The CDR3 coding sequence is TGTGCCAGCAGCCCAGGACGAGGACAGACAACTATTCAAGAGACCCAGTACTTC. The gene calls are TRBV4-2 and TRBJ2-5, with a tentative D call TRBD1 (6 bases). Germline CDR1 and CDR2: LGHNA and YNFKEQ. The CDR3 consists of 18 residues. Trimming pared 4 bases from V and 2 bases from J, leaving 23 bases between.

V gene TRBV2 combines with J gene TRBJ2-7, with TRBD1 as a possible D gene (5 bases). With 5 bases removed from V and 4 bases from J, the gap between germline ends came to 6 bases. CDR3 length equals 11 residues. CDR1 is SNHLY, CDR2 FYNNEI, per germline. CDR3 residues: CASSRQYEQYF. CDR3 DNA sequence: TGTGCCAGCAGTCGACAGTACGAGCAGTACTTC. Variable domain in full (rest from reference TRBV2 and TRBJ2-7): EPEVTQTPSHQVTQMGQEVILRCVPISNHLYFYWYRQILGQKVEFLVSFYNNEISEKSEIFDDQFSVERPDGSNFTLKIRSTKLEDSAMYFCASSRQYEQYFGPGTRLTVT.

Note on this clonotype: A read error may account for a junction end that differs from germline. V usage is TRBV12-3 or TRBV12-4 and J usage is TRBJ2-3; 10 positions agree with TRBD2. This CDR3 comprises 16 residues. Here the CDR3 DNA reads TGTGCCAGCAGTTTGGCGCCTAGCGGGGGAGGAGATATGCAGTATTTT. Its protein is CASSLAPSGGGDMQYF.

In its sample, this clonotype was seen a few times. The gene calls are TRBV4-1 and TRBJ1-1; D remains ambiguous. CDR1 MGHRA and CDR2 YSYEKL come from the germline V gene. Trimming took off 0 bases at V and 10 bases at J, with 6 bases between the two ends. CDR3 length: 11 residues. The CDR3 bases are TGCGCCAGCAGCCAAGAGGGATTAGCTTTCTTT. The encoded protein is CASSQEGLAFF.

This clonotype showed up just a few times. The chain links TRBV6-6 to TRBJ2-7; 7 nucleotides agree with TRBD2. The J call could be wrong; TRBJ2-5 is a better fit for the DNA end. This CDR3 has 13 amino acids. CDR1 and CDR2 from the germline V gene are MNHNY and SVGAGI (reference sequence). The CDR3 DNA reads as TGTGCCAGCAACCGCAGGGAGGGAGGGACCCAGTACTTC. Its protein is CASNRREGGTQYF.

This clonotype has a handful of counts. V usage is TRBV7-8 and J usage is TRBJ2-1; D might be TRBD2 (5 bases). This CDR3 region has 17 residues. Germline V CDR1 and CDR2: SGHVS, FQNEAQ. V dropped 0 bases and J dropped 7 bases, with 19 bases sitting between them. Here the CDR3 DNA reads TGTGCCAGCAGCTTAGCACGGAACCGGGGTTCTTGGAATGAGCAGTTCTTC. It yields the protein CASSLARNRGSWNEQFF.

The chain couples TRBV20-1 to TRBJ1-1; the D is unclear. This CDR3 is built from 14 residues. V lost 4 bases and J 0 bases, leaving 12 bases between the germline ends. In germline, CDR1 is DFQATT, CDR2 SNEGSKA (reference sequence). The DNA for the CDR3 is TGCAGTGCTAACGTACCTCAGGTGAACACTGAAGCTTTCTTT. Its translation is CSANVPQVNTEAFF.